This TCR beta chain was identified during a study of blood T cell repertoires in COVID-19. This clone was observed once. Repertoires were generated with immunoSEQ multiplex PCR, while TCRdb's copy carries only in-frame clones and drops some. The sample yields approximately 440,000 clones, about 85% seen once. The germline V gene has CDR1 MNHEY and CDR2 SVGAGI. Trimming removed 7 bases at V and 10 bases at J, with 14 bases between. CDR3 size: 13 residues. The sequence was collected from a woman aged 18-30 years who had recovered from COVID-19. This chain links TRBV6-5 with TRBJ1-6; D is perhaps TRBD1 (5 bases). The specimen sequenced was PBMCs or T cells enriched from blood (not recorded which). The CDR3 sequence is CASTGTRGSPLHF. Here the CDR3 DNA reads TGTGCCAGCACCGGGACCCGGGGGTCACCCCTCCACTTT.